Below, one T cell receptor (beta chain) is given with its context. Its antigen is not identified. The data stem from a study of PD-1 blockade in classical Hodgkin lymphoma. Overall study findings and caveats: TCR diversity at baseline was reported to be reduced in newly diagnosed patients relative to healthy donors. CD8+ TCR diversity did not rise significantly by C4D1, unlike CD4+. Sources of repertoire differences remain undefined, possibly disease activity or prior therapy. The diversity seen at baseline in complete responders resembled that of newly diagnosed patients.

CDR1 is SGDLS, CDR2 YYNGEE, per germline. The CDR3 has 23 amino acids. The ends lost 4 bases at V and 4 bases at J; junction bases unmatched: 26. Patients all relapsed after autologous stem cell transplantation, and there was variation in brentuximab vedotin exposure. TCRdb's copy holds only in-frame clones and misses some; the assay was immunoSEQ multiplex PCR. The sample has approximately 50,000 clones, around 90% seen once; the top ten hold less than 6.5%. The rearrangement links TRBV9 to TRBJ2-1; 13 bases are shared with TRBD2. The material was peripheral blood mononuclear cells (PBMCs), obtained before the second cycle of nivolumab. The origin of this receptor is a human donor with classical Hodgkin lymphoma. DNA for the CDR3: TGTGCCAGCAGCCCCACAAAGGGAGGGGTTCGACTAGCGGGGGGATTAGGATACAATGAGCAGTTCTTC. This codes for CASSPTKGGVRLAGGLGYNEQFF.